This paragraph reports one T cell receptor (beta chain). The data originate from a study of blood T cell repertoires in COVID-19. About the research overall: Collection of acute and convalescent COVID-19 samples took place in the United States, Italy and Spain. PBMCs, B-cell-depleted T cells, or T cells were the source of the cDNA or gDNA that made up the material.

Original processing notes: From reference gene primer amplification, estimates of nucleated cell counts were derived. Sequenced by immunoSEQ multiplex PCR; TCRdb stores in-frame clones only, minus some. Clonal size and the V and J genes are those of that table, whereas D and trimming came from the DNA. The sample lists about 41,000 clones, around 82% occurring once. Germline V CDR1 and CDR2: SGHRS, YFSETQ. Unmatched junction bases numbered 11, after V lost 4 bases and J lost 4 bases. CDR3 size: 16 residues. The clonotype originates from an elderly woman with active or convalescent COVID-19. V gene TRBV5-1 combines with J gene TRBJ1-5; 7 nucleotides line up with TRBD1. The sequencing sample was made of peripheral blood. DNA for the CDR3: TGCGCCAGCAGCCCCGGAGGGGGACAGCCTAATCAGCCCCAGCATTTT. Translating it yields CASSPGGGQPNQPQHF. Full variable domain (rest looked up from reference TRBV5-1 and TRBJ1-5): KAGVTQTPRYLIKTRGQQVTLSCSPISGHRSVSWYQQTPGQGLQFLFEYFSETQRNKGNFPGRFSGRQFSNSRSEMNVSTLELGDSALYLCASSPGGGQPNQPQHFGDGTRLSIL.